The entry below gives a single T cell receptor (beta chain) sequence along with its context. These data belong to a study of CD8+ T cells in alopecia areata. As the sequencing template, cDNA was produced by extracting RNA and reverse transcribing it. TCRdb's table, derived via immunoSEQ multiplex PCR, lists solely in-frame clones and lacks some. Of about 150,000 clones in the sample, less than 65% were seen once. Trimming took off 4 bases at V and 0 bases at J, with 10 bases between the two ends. The CDR3 runs to 15 residues. Germline-derived CDR1 and CDR2 are SGHAT and FQNNGV. The sample comprised CD8+ T cells sorted from blood. The TCR was taken from a human donor in good health. J is TRBJ1-5 and V is TRBV11-2; a weak D match, TRBD1 (6 bases). CDR3 protein: CASSSGQYSNQPQHF. The CDR3 coding sequence is TGTGCCAGCAGCTCAGGACAGTATAGCAATCAGCCCCAGCATTTT.